This TCR beta chain was obtained from a study of CD8 T cells in ankylosing spondylitis. Quantitative molecular-barcoded 5'-RACE generated the TCR beta libraries. One entry per CDR3 protein results from TCRdb running MiXCR on the 5' RACE reads. The sample includes a few hundred thousand distinct CDR3 sequences, about 11% seen only once; the top ten take less than 7%. Findings and limits, study-wide: What appeared characteristic of ankylosing spondylitis blood was a TCR beta motif of fewer than ten highly homologous variants. Disease-associated clones were CD8+ and fairly uncommon in peripheral blood. It was reported that disease-linked clones were significantly enriched in matched ankylosing spondylitis synovial fluid.

This clonotype was detected many times. Its antigen is unknown. V lost 2 bases and J lost 2; bases outside the gene matches: 3. This CDR3 has 15 amino acids. CDR1 and CDR2 from the germline V gene are SGHRS and YFSETQ. The genes are TRBV5-1 and TRBJ2-1, with TRBD2 matching 8 bases. The specimen sequenced was blood, either unsorted or a sorted T cell fraction (not recorded which). The clonotype comes from a male donor with ankylosing spondylitis or in good health (not recorded which). In DNA, the CDR3 is TGCGCCAGCAGCTTAGCGGGAGAGGCCTACAATGAGCAGTTCTTC. This encodes CASSLAGEAYNEQFF.